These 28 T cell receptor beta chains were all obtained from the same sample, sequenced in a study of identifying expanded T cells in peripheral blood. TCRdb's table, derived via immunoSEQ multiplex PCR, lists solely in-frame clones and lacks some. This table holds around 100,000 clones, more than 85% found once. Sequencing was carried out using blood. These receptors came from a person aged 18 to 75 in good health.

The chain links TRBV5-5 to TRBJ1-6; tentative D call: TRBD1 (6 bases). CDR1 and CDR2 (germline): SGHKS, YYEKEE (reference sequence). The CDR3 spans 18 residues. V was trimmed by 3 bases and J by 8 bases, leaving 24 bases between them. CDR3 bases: TGTGCCAGCAGCTCCCCGAGAGACAGGCGTGTAGAGGATTCACCCCTCCACTTT. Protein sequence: CASSSPRDRRVEDSPLHF.

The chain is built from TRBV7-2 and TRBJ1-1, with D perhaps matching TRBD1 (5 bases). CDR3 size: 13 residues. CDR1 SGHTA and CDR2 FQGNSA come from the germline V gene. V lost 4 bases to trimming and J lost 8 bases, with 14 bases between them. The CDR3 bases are TGTGCCAGCAGCTCCCGACGGGGCGGGGAAGCTTTCTTT. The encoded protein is CASSSRRGGEAFF.

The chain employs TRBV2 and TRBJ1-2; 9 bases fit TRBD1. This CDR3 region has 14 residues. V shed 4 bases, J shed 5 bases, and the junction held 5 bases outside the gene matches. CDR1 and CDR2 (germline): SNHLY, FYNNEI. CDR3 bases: TGTGCCAGCAGTGGACAGGGGGTAAAATATGGCTACACCTTC. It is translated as CASSGQGVKYGYTF. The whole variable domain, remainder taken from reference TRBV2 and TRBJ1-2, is EPEVTQTPSHQVTQMGQEVILRCVPISNHLYFYWYRQILGQKVEFLVSFYNNEISEKSEIFDDQFSVERPDGSNFTLKIRSTKLEDSAMYFCASSGQGVKYGYTFGSGTRLTVV.

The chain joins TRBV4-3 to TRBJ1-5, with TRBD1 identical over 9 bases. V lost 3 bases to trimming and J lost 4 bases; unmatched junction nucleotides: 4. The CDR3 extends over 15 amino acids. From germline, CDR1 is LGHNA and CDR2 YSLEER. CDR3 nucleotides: TGCGCCAGCAGCCAGGACAGGGGAAGAAATCAGCCCCAGCATTTT. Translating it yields CASSQDRGRNQPQHF.

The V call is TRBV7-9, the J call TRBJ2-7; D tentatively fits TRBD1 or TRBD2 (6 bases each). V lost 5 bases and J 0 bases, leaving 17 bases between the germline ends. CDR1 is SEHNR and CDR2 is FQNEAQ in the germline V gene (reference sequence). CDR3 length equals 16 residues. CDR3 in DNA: TGTGCCAGCAGCCCGAGGGGGGAGTCGGGCTCCTACGAGCAGTACTTC. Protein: CASSPRGESGSYEQYF.

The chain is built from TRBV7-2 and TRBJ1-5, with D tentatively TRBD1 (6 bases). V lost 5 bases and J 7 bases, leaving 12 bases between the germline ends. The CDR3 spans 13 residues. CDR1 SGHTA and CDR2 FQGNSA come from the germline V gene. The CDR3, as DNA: TGTGCCAGCAGCCAAACAGGGCAACAGCCCCAGCATTTT. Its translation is CASSQTGQQPQHF.

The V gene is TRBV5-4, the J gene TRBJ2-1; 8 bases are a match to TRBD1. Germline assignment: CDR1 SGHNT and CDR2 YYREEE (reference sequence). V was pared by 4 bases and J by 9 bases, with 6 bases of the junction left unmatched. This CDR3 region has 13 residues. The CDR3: CASSITTGAEQFF. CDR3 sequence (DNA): TGTGCCAGCAGCATAACGACAGGGGCTGAGCAGTTCTTC. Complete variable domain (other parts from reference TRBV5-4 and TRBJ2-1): ETGVTQSPTHLIKTRGQQVTLRCSSQSGHNTVSWYQQALGQGPQFIFQYYREEENGRGNFPPRFSGLQFPNYSSELNVNALELDDSALYLCASSITTGAEQFFGPGTRLTVL.

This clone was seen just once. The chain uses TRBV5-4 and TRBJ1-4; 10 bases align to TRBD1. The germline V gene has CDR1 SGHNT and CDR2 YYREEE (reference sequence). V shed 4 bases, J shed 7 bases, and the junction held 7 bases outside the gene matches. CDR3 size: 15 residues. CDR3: CASSLRDRGGEKLFF. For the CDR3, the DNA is TGTGCCAGCAGCCTCCGGGACAGGGGAGGTGAAAAACTGTTTTTT. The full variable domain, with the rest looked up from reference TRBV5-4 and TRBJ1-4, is ETGVTQSPTHLIKTRGQQVTLRCSSQSGHNTVSWYQQALGQGPQFIFQYYREEENGRGNFPPRFSGLQFPNYSSELNVNALELDDSALYLCASSLRDRGGEKLFFGSGTQLSVL.

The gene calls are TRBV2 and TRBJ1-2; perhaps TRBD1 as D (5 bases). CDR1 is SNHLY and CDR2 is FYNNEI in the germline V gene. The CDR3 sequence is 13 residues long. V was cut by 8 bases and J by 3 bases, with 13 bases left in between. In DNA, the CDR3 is TGTGCCAGCTTGGGGCCTCGGGACTATGGCTACACCTTC. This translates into CASLGPRDYGYTF.

The CDR3 loop reads CASSSQGGNYGYTF. The CDR3 nucleotides are TGTGCCAGCAGCTCTCAGGGGGGAAACTATGGCTACACCTTC. The chain couples TRBV7-2 to TRBJ1-2, with TRBD1 matching over 7 bases. CDR1 SGHTA and CDR2 FQGNSA come from the germline V gene. With 4 bases clipped from V and 2 bases from J, the junction kept 4 bases outside the gene matches. This CDR3 spans 14 amino acids.

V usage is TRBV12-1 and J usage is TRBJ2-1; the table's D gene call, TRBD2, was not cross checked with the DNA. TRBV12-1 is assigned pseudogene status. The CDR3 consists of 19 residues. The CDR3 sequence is CASSSRRGGLFLSYNEQFF. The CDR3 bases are TGTGCCAGCAGCTCGAGACGCGGGGGCCTTTTTCTCTCCTACAATGAGCAGTTCTTC.

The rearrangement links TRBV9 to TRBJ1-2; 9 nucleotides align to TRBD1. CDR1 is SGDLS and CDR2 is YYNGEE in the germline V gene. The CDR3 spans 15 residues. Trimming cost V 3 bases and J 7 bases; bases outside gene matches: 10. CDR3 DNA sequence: TGTGCCAGCAGCGCACCGGGACAGGGTCTGTCTGGCTACACCTTC. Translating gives CASSAPGQGLSGYTF.

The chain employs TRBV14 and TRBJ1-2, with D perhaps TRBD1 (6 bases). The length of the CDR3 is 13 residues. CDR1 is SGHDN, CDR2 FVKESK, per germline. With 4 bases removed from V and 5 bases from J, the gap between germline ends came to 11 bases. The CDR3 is CASSPDRNYGYTF. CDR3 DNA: TGTGCCAGCAGCCCGGACAGAAATTATGGCTACACCTTC.

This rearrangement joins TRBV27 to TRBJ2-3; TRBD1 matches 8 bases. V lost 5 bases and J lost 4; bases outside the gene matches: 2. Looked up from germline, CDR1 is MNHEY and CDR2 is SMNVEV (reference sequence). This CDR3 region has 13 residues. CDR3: CASSHRGADTQYF. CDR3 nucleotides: TGTGCCAGCAGTCACAGGGGGGCAGATACGCAGTATTTT.

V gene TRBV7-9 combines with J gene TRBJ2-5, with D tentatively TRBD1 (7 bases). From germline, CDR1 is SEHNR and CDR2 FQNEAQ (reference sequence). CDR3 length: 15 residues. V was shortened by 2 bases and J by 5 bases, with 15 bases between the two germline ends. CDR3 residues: CASSLQGGSVETQYF. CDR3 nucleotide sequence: TGTGCCAGCAGCTTACAGGGGGGCAGCGTTGAGACCCAGTACTTC.

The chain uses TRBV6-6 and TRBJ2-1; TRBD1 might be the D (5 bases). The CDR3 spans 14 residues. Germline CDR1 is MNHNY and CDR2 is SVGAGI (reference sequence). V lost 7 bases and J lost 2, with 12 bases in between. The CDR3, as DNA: TGTGCCAGCAAACGCAGGGAACCCTACAATGAGCAGTTCTTC. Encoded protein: CASKRREPYNEQFF.

The CDR3: CASSPLGTEAFF. Here the CDR3 DNA reads TGTGCCAGCAGCCCCCTGGGGACTGAAGCTTTCTTT. The chain has TRBV11-2 and TRBJ1-1; D gene uncertain. Germline V gene lookup returns CDR1 SGHAT and CDR2 FQNNGV. V shed 5 bases and J shed 5 bases, with 9 bases lying between them. The CDR3 has 12 residues.

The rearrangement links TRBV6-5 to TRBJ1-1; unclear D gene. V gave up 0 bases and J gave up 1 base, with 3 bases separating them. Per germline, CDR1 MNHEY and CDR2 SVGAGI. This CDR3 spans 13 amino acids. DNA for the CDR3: TGTGCCAGCAGTTACTCCTCGAACACTGAAGCTTTCTTT. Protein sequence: CASSYSSNTEAFF.

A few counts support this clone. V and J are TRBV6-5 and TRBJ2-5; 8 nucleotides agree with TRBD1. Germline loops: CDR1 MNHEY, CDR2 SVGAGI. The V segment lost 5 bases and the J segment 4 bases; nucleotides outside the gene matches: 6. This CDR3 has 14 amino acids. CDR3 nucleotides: TGTGCCAGCAGTCCCCGACAGGGGCGAGAGACCCAGTACTTC. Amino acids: CASSPRQGRETQYF.

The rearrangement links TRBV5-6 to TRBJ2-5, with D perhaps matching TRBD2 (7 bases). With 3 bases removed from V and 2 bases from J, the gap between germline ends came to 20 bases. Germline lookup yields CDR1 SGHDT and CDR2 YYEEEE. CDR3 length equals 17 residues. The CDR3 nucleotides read TGTGCCAGCAGCTCTGGTGTCAGAGGGGGGGTGCAAGAGACCCAGTACTTC. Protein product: CASSSGVRGGVQETQYF.

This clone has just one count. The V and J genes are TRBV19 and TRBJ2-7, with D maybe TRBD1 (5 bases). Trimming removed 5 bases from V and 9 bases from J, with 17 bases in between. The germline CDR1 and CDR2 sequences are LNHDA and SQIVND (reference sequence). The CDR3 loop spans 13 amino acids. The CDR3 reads CASSSDQGLGQYF. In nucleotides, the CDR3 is TGTGCCAGTAGTTCAGATCAGGGCTTGGGGCAGTACTTC.

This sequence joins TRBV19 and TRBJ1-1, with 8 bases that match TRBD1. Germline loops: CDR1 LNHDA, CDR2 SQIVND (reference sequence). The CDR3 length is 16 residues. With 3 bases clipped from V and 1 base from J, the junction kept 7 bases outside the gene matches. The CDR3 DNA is TGTGCCAGTAGTATCGGGTCCGGGACAGGGAACACTGAAGCTTTCTTT. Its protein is CASSIGSGTGNTEAFF.

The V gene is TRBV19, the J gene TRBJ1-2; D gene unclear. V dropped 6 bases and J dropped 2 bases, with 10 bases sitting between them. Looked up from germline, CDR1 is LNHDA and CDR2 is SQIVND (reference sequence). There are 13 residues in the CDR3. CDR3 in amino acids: CASSLAGNYGYTF. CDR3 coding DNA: TGTGCCAGTAGCCTCGCAGGAAACTATGGCTACACCTTC.

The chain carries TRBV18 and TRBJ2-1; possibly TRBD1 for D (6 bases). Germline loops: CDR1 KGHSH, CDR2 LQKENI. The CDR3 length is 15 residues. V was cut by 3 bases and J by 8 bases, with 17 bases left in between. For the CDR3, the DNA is TGTGCCAGCTCACCCCTACAGGGTCGTAGGGATGAGCAGTTCTTC. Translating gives CASSPLQGRRDEQFF.

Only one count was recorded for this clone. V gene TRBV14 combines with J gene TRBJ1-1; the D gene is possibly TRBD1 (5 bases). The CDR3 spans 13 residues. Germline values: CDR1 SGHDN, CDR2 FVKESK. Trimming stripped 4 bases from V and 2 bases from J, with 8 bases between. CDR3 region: CASSLQGNTEAFF. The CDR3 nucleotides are TGTGCCAGCAGCCTTCAGGGAAACACTGAAGCTTTCTTT.

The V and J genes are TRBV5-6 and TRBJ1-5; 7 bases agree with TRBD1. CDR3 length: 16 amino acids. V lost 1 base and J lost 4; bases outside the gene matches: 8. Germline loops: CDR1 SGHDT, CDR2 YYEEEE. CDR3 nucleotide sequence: TGTGCCAGCAGCTTGCTAGGCCAGGGGGGGAATCAGCCCCAGCATTTT. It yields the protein CASSLLGQGGNQPQHF.

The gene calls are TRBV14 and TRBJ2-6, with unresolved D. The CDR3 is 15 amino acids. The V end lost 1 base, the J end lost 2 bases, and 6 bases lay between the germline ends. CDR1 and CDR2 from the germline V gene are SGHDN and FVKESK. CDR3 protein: CASSQAQAGANVLTF. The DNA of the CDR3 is TGTGCCAGCAGCCAAGCGCAAGCTGGGGCCAACGTCCTGACTTTC.

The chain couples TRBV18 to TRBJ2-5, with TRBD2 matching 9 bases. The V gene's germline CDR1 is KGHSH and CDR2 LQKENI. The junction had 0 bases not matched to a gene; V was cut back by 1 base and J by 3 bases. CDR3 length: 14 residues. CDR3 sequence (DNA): TGTGCCAGCTCACCACTAGCGGGGGAAGAGACCCAGTACTTC. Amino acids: CASSPLAGEETQYF.